This TCR beta chain appears in the sequencing data of a study of blood T cell repertoires in COVID-19. CDR3 length: 14 amino acids. V was pared by 0 bases and J by 2 bases, with 6 bases between. CDR1 is LGHNA and CDR2 is YNFKEQ in the germline V gene. Assay: immunoSEQ multiplex PCR; the TCRdb copy retains only in-frame clones and omits some. The table has 210,000 or so clones, roughly nine tenths seen once; the top ten hold 3% to 3.5%. Those who participated ranged in age from roughly 18 to 89 years and resided in 20 to 30 US areas. The V gene is TRBV4-2, the J gene TRBJ2-3, with D possibly matching TRBD2 (5 bases). The sample comprised PBMCs or T cells enriched from blood (not recorded which). The TCR comes from a woman between 45 and 65 years old in a cohort exposed to, infected with or recovered from COVID-19 (not recorded which). CDR3 sequence reads: CASSQEGLTDTQYF. For the CDR3, the DNA is TGTGCCAGCAGCCAAGAAGGACTCACAGATACGCAGTATTTT.